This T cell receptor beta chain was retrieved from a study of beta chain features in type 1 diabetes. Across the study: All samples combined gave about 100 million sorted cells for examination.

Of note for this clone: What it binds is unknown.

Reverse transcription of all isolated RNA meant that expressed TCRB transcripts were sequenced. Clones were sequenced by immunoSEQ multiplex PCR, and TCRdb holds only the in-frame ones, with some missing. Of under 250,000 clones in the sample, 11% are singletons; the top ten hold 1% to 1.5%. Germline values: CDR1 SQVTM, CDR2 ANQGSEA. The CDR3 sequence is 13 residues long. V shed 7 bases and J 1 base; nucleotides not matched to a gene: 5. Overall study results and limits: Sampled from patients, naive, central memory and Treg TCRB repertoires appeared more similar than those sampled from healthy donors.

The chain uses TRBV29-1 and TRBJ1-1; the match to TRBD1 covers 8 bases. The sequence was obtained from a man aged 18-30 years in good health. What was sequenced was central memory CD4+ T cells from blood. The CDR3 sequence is CSAGQGSNTEAFF. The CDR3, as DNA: TGCAGCGCTGGACAGGGCTCGAACACTGAAGCTTTCTTT. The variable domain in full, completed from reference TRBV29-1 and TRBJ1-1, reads SAVISQKPSRDICQRGTSLTIQCQVDSQVTMMFWYRQQPGQSLTLIATANQGSEATYESGFVIDKFPISRPNLTFSTLTVSNMSPEDSSIYLCSAGQGSNTEAFFGQGTRLTVV.